This T cell receptor beta chain was recovered during a study of blood T cells in healthy people across ages (dated by TCRdb to about 2015). Looking at the study overall: Template switching captured roughly one uniquely barcoded TCR beta cDNA molecule per two T cells in model experiments. The study measured age-related changes in TCR beta repertoire diversity using deep sequencing normalized with unique cDNA molecular identifiers. The donors were divided into four age groups: young (average approximately 16 years), middle-aged (approximately 39), aged (about 60) and long-lived (about 79). Donors of different ages were randomly distributed across sequencing lanes to avoid experimental bias. The study analyzed two additional independent replicas of 1 million unique cDNA reads from the same blood draw for two donors, one aged 18 to 29 and one aged 80 or older. Study-wide conclusions, independent of this receptor: As age increased, observed TCR beta diversity per million T cells dropped in a roughly linear way, and a significant reduction was already evident by age around 41. Donor CMV infection status was unknown, potentially confounding age-related changes in expanded clonotypes. Since profiling was done on bulk unsorted PBMCs, naive and antigen-experienced compartments could not be conclusively compared. The percentage of naive T cells measured by flow cytometry correlated strongly with observed TCR beta diversity. Estimates of total diversity based on one million sequenced T cells were considered lower bounds and underestimates. Compared with the aged group, more naive CD4+ T cells, fewer expanded clones and increased TCR diversity were shown by the long-lived group, suggesting age selection.

Donors were 39 systemically healthy Caucasian individuals from Russia aged roughly 6 to 100 years. Each donor gave roughly 9 milliliters of peripheral blood, drawn into EDTA-treated Vacutainer tubes. Ficoll-Paque density-gradient centrifugation was used to isolate PBMCs, with at least 6 million per sample. Trizol reagent was used to extract total RNA from PBMCs, with at least 5.5 micrograms per sample. For every donor, flow cytometry on a PBMC aliquot measured the percentage of naive CD45RAhigh/CD27high T cells. The library relied on 5' RACE. This sample was sequenced with an Illumina HiSeq 2500. A second about 7 to 12 cycle PCR used a sample-barcoded 5' primer and a J-beta primer mix. A unique molecular identifier was introduced onto each TCR beta cDNA molecule by a template-switch 5' adaptor carrying 12 random nucleotides. Each sample yielded at least 2.5 million CDR3-containing paired-end reads. All of the RNA was converted into first-strand cDNA using the Mint cDNA synthesis kit, with a TRBC-specific oligonucleotide serving as the primer. Following uracil-DNA glycosylase treatment, a first 18-cycle PCR with universal primers M1SS and BC2_uni_R was performed on all cDNA. Per the authors' processing: For normalization, 1 million high-quality reads were randomly selected from each sample, with every read carrying a distinct molecular identifier. Instead of being binned into consensus sequences, reads with shared molecular identifiers were discarded. CDR3 identification, clonotype clustering and error correction used MiTCR with a Q25 quality threshold and the strictest error-elimination algorithm. A nonparametric unseen species model using Euler transformation provided a lower-bound estimate of total TCR beta diversity. Through fastp at Q25 and MiXCR, TCRdb rebuilt clones from the public reads, retaining in-frame beta chains. Entries that share a CDR3 protein sequence are merged under the most common genes and DNA. The authors' filters were not applied to this entry. The sample table shows 1.5 million to 2 million distinct CDR3 sequences, and 28% are seen once. The ten largest clonotypes hold 6.5% to 8.5% of the sample.

As regards this clonotype: No cognate antigen has been identified for it. It has no much larger one-base neighbor in the sample; base qualities were not kept.

Germline trimming amounts to 0 bases on V and 4 bases on J, with 4 as the count of junction bases outside the gene matches. Taken from cysteine to phenylalanine, the CDR3 has 15 residues. The entry retains the CDR3 DNA only, 45 bases that are in frame from base 1. The germline V gene provides CDR1 MNHNS and CDR2 SASEGT. The TCR sequence derives from a woman in her twenties or thirties in good health. What was sequenced was blood. The sequence is built from TRBV6-1 and TRBJ1-2; TRBD1 aligns with 8 central bases. The CDR3 here reads CASSEASGGGYGYTF. The base sequence is TGTGCCAGCAGTGAAGCCTCAGGGGGCGGCTATGGCTACACCTTC.